These 20 T cell receptor beta chains were all obtained from the same sample, sequenced in a study of cytomegalovirus exposure and HLA in healthy donors. Both 60 Vbeta primers and 13 Jbeta primers went into the PCR. Only in-frame clones appear in the TCRdb table, and some are missing; sequencing was by immunoSEQ multiplex PCR. This table has 130,000 to 150,000 clones, around 77% appearing once. Sequencing used PBMCs. The receptors originated from a woman in her forties or fifties in good health and CMV-seronegative.

This clone was picked up a small number of times. The chain employs TRBV30 and TRBJ1-2; 8 bases are shared with TRBD1. The length of the CDR3 is 15 residues. Trimming cost V 2 bases and J 8 bases; bases outside gene matches: 13. Germline CDR1 reads GTSNPN; CDR2 reads SVGIG (reference sequence). CDR3 amino acids: CAWSSLTGEGQGYTF. The CDR3 DNA is TGTGCCTGGAGTTCCCTGACAGGGGAGGGTCAAGGCTACACCTTC. The full variable domain, rest sourced from reference TRBV30 and TRBJ1-2, is SQTIHQWPATLVQPVGSPLSLECTVEGTSNPNLYWYRQAAGRGLQLLFYSVGIGQISSEVPQNLSASRPQDRQFILSSKKLLLSDSGFYLCAWSSLTGEGQGYTFGSGTRLTVV.

This clone was observed a handful of times. This rearrangement joins TRBV6-5 to TRBJ1-1; a weak D match, TRBD1 (5 bases). The V end was cut by 5 bases, the J end by 4 bases, with 14 bases between. Germline CDR1 reads MNHEY; CDR2 reads SVGAGI. This CDR3 spans 14 amino acids. The CDR3 DNA reads as TGTGCCAGCAGTCCCGCAGGGTACGTCACTGAAGCTTTCTTT. This sequence encodes CASSPAGYVTEAFF.

The chain is built from TRBV7-9 and TRBJ2-1; the match to TRBD1 covers 9 bases. This CDR3 is built from 15 residues. Trimming at V came to 5 bases and at J to 8 bases, leaving 10 bases not matched to a gene. Germline CDR1 SEHNR, CDR2 FQNEAQ (reference sequence). The CDR3 region is CASSPYRGRLDEQFF. The CDR3 DNA follows: TGTGCCAGCAGCCCTTACAGGGGGCGATTGGATGAGCAGTTCTTC.

This chain uses TRBV9 with TRBJ2-3, with a possible D match to TRBD1 (6 bases). Trimming took off 0 bases at V and 2 bases at J, with 13 bases between the two ends. CDR3 size: 16 residues. Germline CDR1 SGDLS, CDR2 YYNGEE. The CDR3 here is CASSVGPGAYTDTQYF. In DNA form, the CDR3 reads TGTGCCAGCAGCGTAGGGCCAGGGGCGTACACAGATACGCAGTATTTT.

V gene TRBV6-5 combines with J gene TRBJ2-7; D perhaps matches TRBD1 (5 bases). The CDR3 consists of 14 residues. V shed 6 bases and J shed 2 bases, with 14 bases lying between them. CDR1 is MNHEY and CDR2 is SVGAGI in the germline V gene. The CDR3 DNA sequence: TGTGCCAGCAGATTATCGACAGCCCCCTACGAGCAGTACTTC. Translating it yields CASRLSTAPYEQYF.

J is TRBJ1-5 and V is TRBV5-4, with D perhaps matching TRBD1 (5 bases). Germline values: CDR1 SGHNT, CDR2 YYREEE (reference sequence). The CDR3 contains 15 residues. Trimming pared 0 bases from V and 5 bases from J, leaving 12 bases between. The CDR3 nucleotides are TGTGCCAGCAGCTTGGACCAGGGTGAAGATCAGCCCCAGCATTTT. It yields the protein CASSLDQGEDQPQHF.

This sequence joins TRBV2 and TRBJ1-2; 7 nucleotides match TRBD1. V lost 5 bases and J lost 0; bases outside the gene matches: 6. Germline V gives CDR1 SNHLY, CDR2 FYNNEI. This CDR3 contains 15 residues. The DNA for the CDR3 is TGTGCCAGCAGTATGACAGGGAGGACTAACTATGGCTACACCTTC. Protein product: CASSMTGRTNYGYTF.

This clone has a single count. Other DNA sequences of this sample code for an identical CDR3. The chain combines TRBV7-6 with TRBJ2-1, with TRBD2 matching over 7 bases. The CDR3 covers 17 residues. Germline V gene lookup returns CDR1 SGHVS and CDR2 FNYEAQ. Unmatched junction bases numbered 9, after V lost 2 bases and J lost 2 bases. CDR3 residues: CASSLNPAGRTYNEQFF. The CDR3 DNA sequence: TGTGCCAGCAGCTTAAATCCAGCGGGGAGAACCTACAATGAGCAGTTCTTC.

This rearrangement joins TRBV6-5 to TRBJ2-3; TRBD1 matches 8 bases. Germline trimming cut 0 bases from V and 6 bases from J; bases unmatched to any gene: 5. The germline V gene has CDR1 MNHEY and CDR2 SVGAGI. CDR3 size: 15 residues. The chain's CDR3 is CASSYSNRGWDTQYF. In DNA, the CDR3 is TGTGCCAGCAGTTACTCGAACAGGGGGTGGGATACGCAGTATTTT.

This clone was seen only a few times. The rearrangement links TRBV7-2 to TRBJ2-3; the match to TRBD2 covers 12 bases. Germline CDR1 and CDR2: SGHTA and FQGNSA. There are 15 residues in the CDR3. V was pared by 2 bases and J by 8 bases, with 5 bases of the junction left unmatched. CDR3 DNA sequence: TGTGCCAGCAGCTTAAGACTAGCGGGGGAGGGTACGCAGTATTTT. It encodes CASSLRLAGEGTQYF. Drawing the rest from reference TRBV7-2 and TRBJ2-3, the complete variable domain is GAGVSQSPSNKVTEKGKDVELRCDPISGHTALYWYRQSLGQGLEFLIYFQGNSAPDKSGLPSDRFSAERTGGSVSTLTIQRTQQEDSAVYLCASSLRLAGEGTQYFGPGTRLTVL.

The chain is built from TRBV4-3 and TRBJ2-3, with 8 bases matching TRBD2. The CDR3 consists of 16 residues. With V trimmed by 3 bases and J by 2 bases, 7 bases remained unmatched. Germline V gene lookup returns CDR1 LGHNA and CDR2 YSLEER. The CDR3 DNA sequence: TGCGCCAGCAGCCACCGTAGCGGGGACGTCACAGATACGCAGTATTTT. Its translation is CASSHRSGDVTDTQYF.

The chain carries TRBV7-2 and TRBJ2-2, with D possibly matching TRBD2 (6 bases). Trimming removed 1 base from V and 6 bases from J, with 15 bases in between. CDR1 and CDR2 from the germline V gene are SGHTA and FQGNSA. This CDR3 spans 16 amino acids. The CDR3 sequence is CASSLVATSIPGELFF. CDR3 bases: TGTGCCAGCAGCTTAGTGGCGACTAGTATTCCCGGGGAGCTGTTTTTT.

This clone was observed a handful of times. The gene calls are TRBV7-8 and TRBJ1-2, with a possible D match to TRBD1 (6 bases). The V end was cut by 4 bases, the J end by 3 bases, with 12 bases between. Germline CDR1 and CDR2: SGHVS and FQNEAQ. This CDR3 has 14 residues. CDR3 bases: TGTGCCAGCAGCTCTAAGGGGGTGGACTATGGCTACACCTTC. This sequence encodes CASSSKGVDYGYTF. Full variable domain (outside the CDR3, taken from reference TRBV7-8 and TRBJ1-2): GAGVSQSPRYKVAKRGQDVALRCDPISGHVSLFWYQQALGQGPEFLTYFQNEAQLDKSGLPSDRFFAERPEGSVSTLKIQRTQQEDSAVYLCASSSKGVDYGYTFGSGTRLTVV.

This rearrangement joins TRBV9 to TRBJ2-7; 7 bases are a match to TRBD1. The CDR3 runs 19 residues. The V gene end was trimmed by 3 bases and the J gene end by 2 bases; junction bases not matched to a gene: 20. Germline CDR1 SGDLS, CDR2 YYNGEE. The CDR3 spells CASSAGTAFGLGAAYEQYF. CDR3 nucleotide sequence: TGTGCCAGCAGCGCAGGGACAGCGTTCGGGTTGGGGGCCGCCTACGAGCAGTACTTC.

The rearrangement joins TRBV7-8 to TRBJ2-1; D may be TRBD2 (5 bases). CDR3 length: 16 residues. V lost 6 bases to trimming and J lost 1 base, with 16 bases between them. Germline V lookup: CDR1 SGHVS, CDR2 FQNEAQ. CDR3 region: CASSSEGALSYNEQFF. DNA for the CDR3: TGTGCCAGCAGTTCTGAGGGCGCCTTGTCCTACAATGAGCAGTTCTTC.

The rearrangement uses TRBV15 and TRBJ2-4; perhaps TRBD2 as D (6 bases). CDR3 length: 12 amino acids. Germline V gene data show CDR1 as LNHNV and CDR2 as YYDKDF (reference sequence). Trimming removed 9 bases at V and 3 bases at J, with 9 bases between. CDR3 sequence reads: CATGEDKNIQYF. CDR3 DNA sequence: TGTGCCACGGGGGAGGACAAAAACATTCAGTACTTC. Full variable domain (missing parts from reference TRBV15 and TRBJ2-4): DAMVIQNPRYQVTQFGKPVTLSCSQTLNHNVMYWYQQKSSQAPKLLFHYYDKDFNNEADTPDNFQSRRPNTSFCFLDIRSPGLGDTAMYLCATGEDKNIQYFGAGTRLSVL.

This chain joins TRBV4-1 and TRBJ2-5; 11 bases are a match to TRBD2. J was trimmed by 4 bases and V by 2 bases; bases with no gene match: 6. This CDR3 spans 16 amino acids. Looked up from germline, CDR1 is MGHRA and CDR2 is YSYEKL. This CDR3 reads CASSQWLAGGLETQYF. The CDR3 DNA is TGCGCCAGCAGCCAATGGCTAGCGGGGGGCCTAGAGACCCAGTACTTC.

This rearrangement joins TRBV13 to TRBJ2-3, with TRBD2 matching over 11 bases. Germline V lookup: CDR1 PRHDT, CDR2 FYEKMQ (reference sequence). V was pared by 5 bases and J by 6 bases, with 13 bases of the junction left unmatched. The CDR3 length is 17 residues. The DNA of the CDR3 is TGTGCCAGCAGCGAAACACCGGGACTAGCGGTCCCCGATACGCAGTATTTT. Amino acid sequence: CASSETPGLAVPDTQYF.

V usage is TRBV6-5 and J usage is TRBJ1-1; 8 bases are shared with TRBD1. Germline-derived CDR1 and CDR2 are MNHEY and SVGAGI. The CDR3 length is 14 residues. Trimming took 11 bases from V and 6 from J; bases not matched to a gene: 14. The CDR3 DNA sequence: TGTGCCGTCCAAGTCCGGACAGGGCCATCTGAAGCTTTCTTT. Translated, it gives CAVQVRTGPSEAFF.

V usage is TRBV5-4 and J usage is TRBJ2-7; the match to TRBD1 covers 8 bases. Germline trimming cut 4 bases from V and 4 bases from J; bases unmatched to any gene: 7. The CDR3 covers 14 residues. Germline lookup yields CDR1 SGHNT and CDR2 YYREEE (reference sequence). CDR3 region: CASSPGTGQYEQYF. DNA of the CDR3: TGTGCCAGCAGCCCCGGGACAGGCCAATACGAGCAGTACTTC. Complete variable domain (other parts from reference TRBV5-4 and TRBJ2-7): ETGVTQSPTHLIKTRGQQVTLRCSSQSGHNTVSWYQQALGQGPQFIFQYYREEENGRGNFPPRFSGLQFPNYSSELNVNALELDDSALYLCASSPGTGQYEQYFGPGTRLTVT.